The sequence of this T cell receptor (beta chain) was determined in a study of blood T cell repertoires in COVID-19. Turning to the study itself: Material from acute and convalescent COVID-19 was sourced from the United States, Italy and Spain. T cells, B-cell-depleted T cells, or PBMCs provided the cDNA or gDNA that served as material.

In the original analysis: Reference gene primer amplification in the assay estimated nucleated cell counts. Clones were sequenced by immunoSEQ multiplex PCR, and TCRdb holds only the in-frame ones, with some missing. The DNA was the basis for D and trimming; V, J and clone size are from that table. The profile shows 40,000 to 55,000 clones, over 70% of them singletons. This CDR3 comprises 14 residues. The trim removed 5 bases at V and 4 bases at J, leaving 5 bases unmatched. Germline CDR1 and CDR2: MDHEN and SYDVKM. Input material: peripheral blood. V is TRBV28 and J is TRBJ1-5; 7 bases map to TRBD1. The clonotype was recovered from a man between 65 and 85 years old with acute or convalescent COVID-19. The CDR3 sequence is CASSLGTANQPQHF. CDR3 nucleotides: TGTGCCAGCAGTCTGGGGACAGCTAATCAGCCCCAGCATTTT.